The 16 T cell receptor beta chains below were found in one sample sequenced in a study of blood T cell repertoires in COVID-19. TCRdb's table, derived via immunoSEQ multiplex PCR, lists solely in-frame clones and lacks some. The profile shows roughly 97,000 clones, about 90% of them singletons. The sample consisted of peripheral blood. The receptors derive from a human donor in a cohort sampled during active COVID-19.

The chain recombines TRBV6-2 or TRBV6-3 with TRBJ2-3, with TRBD1 identical over 8 bases. CDR3 length: 16 residues. V was clipped by 4 bases and J by 1 base; unmatched bases: 7. Germline loops: CDR1 MNHEY, CDR2 SVGEGT. CDR3 amino acids: CASSLLRGQGTDTQYF. Here the CDR3 DNA reads TGTGCCAGCAGTTTACTGAGGGGACAGGGCACAGATACGCAGTATTTT.

This chain uses TRBV10-3 with TRBJ1-1; 7 bases align to TRBD1. Germline lookup yields CDR1 ENHRY and CDR2 SYGVKD. With V trimmed by 5 bases and J by 6 bases, 18 bases remained unmatched. This CDR3 comprises 17 residues. The CDR3 sequence: CAISKKAAGAQGAEAFF. The CDR3 region has the DNA TGTGCCATCAGTAAGAAGGCGGCAGGGGCTCAGGGGGCTGAAGCTTTCTTT.

The V gene is TRBV27, the J gene TRBJ2-7; 8 nucleotides align to TRBD1. V dropped 4 bases and J dropped 1; count of bases not matched to a gene: 3. Germline values: CDR1 MNHEY, CDR2 SMNVEV (reference sequence). The CDR3 is 14 residues long. The CDR3 region is CASSSWTGSYEQYF. The CDR3, as DNA: TGTGCCAGCAGTTCTTGGACAGGGTCCTACGAGCAGTACTTC.

In its sample, this clone was seen once. The J gene is TRBJ1-3, the V gene TRBV19; 9 bases line up with TRBD1. The CDR3 loop spans 16 amino acids. The trim removed 3 bases at V and 2 bases at J, leaving 5 bases unmatched. CDR1 and CDR2 (germline): LNHDA, SQIVND (reference sequence). CDR3 loop: CASSIGTGTTGNTIYF. The CDR3 DNA is TGTGCCAGTAGTATCGGGACAGGGACCACTGGAAACACCATATATTTT.

The rearrangement uses TRBV29-1 and TRBJ2-7, with TRBD1 matching 10 bases. The CDR3 consists of 16 residues. Looked up from germline, CDR1 is SQVTM and CDR2 is ANQGSEA. Trimming at V came to 3 bases and at J to 5 bases, leaving 13 bases not matched to a gene. The CDR3 region has the DNA TGCAGCGTTGACCCAGAGGGCGGACAGGGGGGCGACGAGCAGTACTTC. This encodes CSVDPEGGQGGDEQYF.

The chain recombines TRBV5-1 with TRBJ2-1; a weak D match, TRBD2 (5 bases). CDR1 is SGHRS, CDR2 YFSETQ, per germline. Trimming shortened V by 0 bases and J by 7 bases, and 17 bases separated the two germline ends. The CDR3 has 16 residues. The CDR3 loop reads CASSLAWVPPGNEQFF. The DNA for the CDR3 is TGCGCCAGCAGCTTGGCCTGGGTGCCCCCGGGGAATGAGCAGTTCTTC.

V and J are TRBV7-2 and TRBJ2-1, with D maybe TRBD2 (7 bases). Trimming pared 1 base from V and 8 bases from J, leaving 12 bases between. This CDR3 spans 14 amino acids. Germline lookup yields CDR1 SGHTA and CDR2 FQGNSA. The CDR3 sequence: CASSLGGGGDEQFF. In DNA, the CDR3 is TGTGCCAGCAGCTTAGGCGGCGGGGGCGATGAGCAGTTCTTC.

V usage is TRBV2 and J usage is TRBJ2-1; 10 nucleotides match TRBD2. The germline CDR1 and CDR2 sequences are SNHLY and FYNNEI. This CDR3 region has 15 residues. Trimming removed 7 bases from V and 7 bases from J; junction bases left unmatched: 10. CDR3 sequence reads: CASTREVAGGNEQFF. CDR3 DNA: TGTGCCAGCACCCGGGAGGTAGCGGGAGGAAATGAGCAGTTCTTC.

The rearrangement links TRBV6-5 to TRBJ2-2; 10 bases are shared with TRBD2. CDR1 and CDR2 from the germline V gene are MNHEY and SVGAGI. This CDR3 comprises 15 residues. The trim removed 8 bases at V and 5 bases at J, leaving 8 bases unmatched. CDR3 in amino acids: CASEEASGSTGELFF. Written as DNA, the CDR3 is TGTGCCAGCGAGGAGGCTAGCGGGAGTACCGGGGAGCTGTTTTTT.

The V and J genes are TRBV18 and TRBJ2-1, with D maybe TRBD1 (5 bases). The CDR3 is 14 residues long. Trimming cost V 0 bases and J 5 bases, with 8 bases left between them. Germline V lookup: CDR1 KGHSH, CDR2 LQKENI. The CDR3 DNA sequence: TGTGCCAGCTCACCACCGACGGACAACAATGAGCAGTTCTTC. It is translated as CASSPPTDNNEQFF.

The chain uses TRBV7-9 and TRBJ2-7; D uncertain. In germline, CDR1 is SEHNR, CDR2 FQNEAQ (reference sequence). Trimming removed 7 bases from V and 6 bases from J, with 10 bases in between. The CDR3 is 11 residues long. The CDR3 here is CASNNEVEQYF. For the CDR3, the DNA is TGTGCCAGCAACAACGAGGTCGAGCAGTACTTC.

This chain joins TRBV5-8 and TRBJ1-1, with D perhaps matching TRBD1 (6 bases). V was trimmed by 5 bases and J by 7 bases, leaving 12 bases between them. The CDR3 runs 12 residues. Germline V gene lookup returns CDR1 SGHTS and CDR2 YDEGEE. The CDR3 protein is CASRPRGGEAFF. The CDR3 coding sequence is TGTGCCAGCAGACCGAGGGGGGGTGAAGCTTTCTTT.

The chain couples TRBV7-2 to TRBJ1-1; the D gene is possibly TRBD1 (6 bases). V was pared by 5 bases and J by 4 bases, with 8 bases between. Germline CDR1 reads SGHTA; CDR2 reads FQGNSA. This CDR3 has 12 residues. In DNA, the CDR3 is TGTGCCAGCAGCACAGGGTTCACTGAAGCTTTCTTT. Its translation is CASSTGFTEAFF.

CDR3 sequence reads: CASSITTGGILYNEQFF. For the CDR3, the DNA is TGTGCCAGCAGCATAACAACAGGGGGCATTTTATACAATGAGCAGTTCTTC. The rearrangement links TRBV7-8 to TRBJ2-1, with 9 positions matching TRBD1. From germline, CDR1 is SGHVS and CDR2 FQNEAQ. Trimming took 5 bases from V and 4 from J; bases not matched to a gene: 12. The CDR3 has 17 residues. The variable domain in full, completed from reference TRBV7-8 and TRBJ2-1, reads GAGVSQSPRYKVAKRGQDVALRCDPISGHVSLFWYQQALGQGPEFLTYFQNEAQLDKSGLPSDRFFAERPEGSVSTLKIQRTQQEDSAVYLCASSITTGGILYNEQFFGPGTRLTVL.

This rearrangement joins TRBV2 to TRBJ1-4; the D is unclear. CDR1 is SNHLY, CDR2 FYNNEI, per germline. V was cut by 6 bases and J by 12 bases, with 8 bases left in between. CDR3 length equals 10 residues. CDR3 loop: CASRWEELFF. As DNA, the CDR3 is TGTGCCAGCAGGTGGGAGGAACTGTTTTTT.

The chain combines TRBV28 with TRBJ2-7; TRBD1 might be the D (6 bases). The V gene lost 7 bases and the J gene lost 2 bases, with 12 bases spanning the gap. Germline CDR1 and CDR2: MDHEN and SYDVKM. The CDR3 consists of 13 residues. Here the CDR3 reads CASIKTGTYEQYF. CDR3 DNA sequence: TGTGCCAGCATTAAGACAGGAACCTACGAGCAGTACTTC. Complete variable domain (other parts from reference TRBV28 and TRBJ2-7): DVKVTQSSRYLVKRTGEKVFLECVQDMDHENMFWYRQDPGLGLRLIYFSYDVKMKEKGDIPEGYSVSREKKERFSLILESASTNQTSMYLCASIKTGTYEQYFGPGTRLTVT.